Shown below are 21 T cell receptor beta chains from a single sample sequenced in a study of T cell changes during pregnancy in multiple sclerosis. Sequencing was performed with immunoSEQ multiplex PCR; in TCRdb, only in-frame clones are kept and a portion is missing. Seen here are around 53,000 clones, about 90% observed once, and the top ten hold approximately 0.6%. The sequences come from CD4+ T cells from peripheral blood mononuclear cells, collected after pregnancy. The receptor source for this set is a female donor with multiple sclerosis, enrolled in a pregnancy study.

The V call is TRBV5-1, the J call TRBJ1-1; 7 bases are a match to TRBD1. The germline CDR1 and CDR2 sequences are SGHRS and YFSETQ. This CDR3 spans 17 amino acids. Germline trimming cut 0 bases from V and 1 base from J; bases unmatched to any gene: 9. The CDR3: CASSLDQTGTKNTEAFF. In nucleotides, the CDR3 is TGCGCCAGCAGCTTGGATCAGACAGGGACAAAGAACACTGAAGCTTTCTTT.

This clone turned up a few times. The genes are TRBV2 and TRBJ1-1, with D maybe TRBD1 (6 bases). Trimming removed 6 bases at V and 4 bases at J, with 18 bases between. CDR1 SNHLY and CDR2 FYNNEI come from the germline V gene. The CDR3 consists of 15 residues. The CDR3 bases are TGTGCCAGCAGATGGGGGGGGCGGACGTTCACTGAAGCTTTCTTT. It specifies CASRWGGRTFTEAFF. Looking up the rest from reference TRBV2 and TRBJ1-1 gives the full variable domain: EPEVTQTPSHQVTQMGQEVILRCVPISNHLYFYWYRQILGQKVEFLVSFYNNEISEKSEIFDDQFSVERPDGSNFTLKIRSTKLEDSAMYFCASRWGGRTFTEAFFGQGTRLTVV.

The V gene is TRBV7-2, the J gene TRBJ2-5; 9 bases line up with TRBD2. After removal of 5 bases from V and 2 bases from J, the junction contained 12 bases not matched to a gene. The CDR3 runs to 17 residues. CDR1 is SGHTA and CDR2 is FQGNSA in the germline V gene. CDR3 amino acids: CASSPASGGRGQETQYF. The CDR3, as DNA: TGTGCCAGCAGCCCCGCCAGCGGGGGGAGGGGGCAAGAGACCCAGTACTTC.

The rearrangement uses TRBV15 and TRBJ1-3, with TRBD1 identical over 8 bases. Per germline, CDR1 LNHNV and CDR2 YYDKDF (reference sequence). V lost 5 bases to trimming and J lost 4 bases; unmatched junction nucleotides: 13. The CDR3 is 17 residues long. In DNA form, the CDR3 reads TGTGCCACCAGCGGTGTCTCGGACAGGGCGAGAGGAAACACCATATATTTT. This encodes CATSGVSDRARGNTIYF.

J is TRBJ2-5 and V is TRBV27, with TRBD1 matching 8 bases. This CDR3 comprises 13 residues. The V gene's germline CDR1 is MNHEY and CDR2 SMNVEV (reference sequence). V was pared by 3 bases and J by 4 bases, with 1 base of the junction left unmatched. This chain's CDR3 is CASSFRGPETQYF. CDR3 bases: TGTGCCAGCAGTTTCAGGGGGCCAGAGACCCAGTACTTC.

This clone showed up just once. The CDR3 loop reads CASSLTGGHNEQFF. The CDR3 DNA reads TGTGCCAGCAGCTTAACGGGGGGGCACAATGAGCAGTTCTTC. The rearrangement links TRBV7-3 to TRBJ2-1, with D perhaps TRBD2 (7 bases). The CDR3 runs 14 residues. CDR1 and CDR2 (germline): SGHTA, FQGTGA. The ends were cut back, 0 bases at V and 5 bases at J, with 8 bases in the middle.

The chain couples TRBV2 to TRBJ2-2; 8 bases are shared with TRBD1. Per germline, CDR1 SNHLY and CDR2 FYNNEI. V gave up 7 bases and J gave up 6 bases; unmatched junction bases: 7. The CDR3 is 14 amino acids. The CDR3 reads CASTQGAGPGELFF. CDR3 in DNA: TGTGCCAGCACCCAGGGGGCCGGGCCCGGGGAGCTGTTTTTT.

Here the CDR3 reads CASERQGSYGYTF. The DNA for the CDR3 is TGTGCCAGCGAAAGACAGGGGAGCTATGGCTACACCTTC. The V and J genes are TRBV5-4 and TRBJ1-2; 8 bases line up with TRBD1. From germline, CDR1 is SGHNT and CDR2 YYREEE (reference sequence). The CDR3 is 13 residues long. Trimming cost V 7 bases and J 4 bases; bases outside gene matches: 6.

This clone was recorded once. The chain has TRBV7-2 and TRBJ2-5; D uncertain. From germline, CDR1 is SGHTA and CDR2 FQGNSA. The CDR3 covers 10 residues. V lost 6 bases to trimming and J lost 3 bases, with 2 bases between them. The CDR3 coding sequence is TGTGCCAGCAGTAAAGAGACCCAGTACTTC. Its protein is CASSKETQYF.

This chain uses TRBV6-5 with TRBJ2-7; unclear D gene. The ends were cut back, 2 bases at V and 3 bases at J, with 2 bases in the middle. This CDR3 spans 11 amino acids. Germline V gene data show CDR1 as MNHEY and CDR2 as SVGAGI. CDR3 protein: CASSYLYEQYF. The CDR3 region has the DNA TGTGCCAGCAGTTACCTCTACGAGCAGTACTTC.

A few counts support this clone. The chain combines TRBV6-5 with TRBJ1-2; 11 bases are a match to TRBD1. The V segment lost 6 bases and the J segment 4 bases; nucleotides outside the gene matches: 4. Germline CDR1 is MNHEY and CDR2 is SVGAGI. The CDR3 runs to 14 residues. Written as DNA, the CDR3 is TGTGCCAGCAGCTGGACAGGGGGCGGCTATGGCTACACCTTC. Protein sequence: CASSWTGGGYGYTF.

This chain joins TRBV4-3 and TRBJ2-4; 8 bases are shared with TRBD2. The J segment lost 2 bases and the V segment lost 0 bases, leaving 6 bases of the junction unmatched. This CDR3 is built from 17 residues. Germline V gene data show CDR1 as LGHNA and CDR2 as YSLEER. The CDR3 DNA follows: TGCGCCAGCAGCCAAGATTGGGGCGGGGGGACCAAAAACATTCAGTACTTC. This encodes CASSQDWGGGTKNIQYF.

A few counts support this clone. The J gene is TRBJ2-3, the V gene TRBV5-1, with 7 bases identical to TRBD1. The CDR3 is made up of 16 amino acids. J was trimmed by 0 bases and V by 4 bases; bases with no gene match: 8. Germline values: CDR1 SGHRS, CDR2 YFSETQ. The CDR3, as DNA: TGCGCCAGCAGCCCCGGACAGGTCCGCAGCACAGATACGCAGTATTTT. It encodes CASSPGQVRSTDTQYF.

This clone came up a few times. The V gene is TRBV6-8, the J gene TRBJ1-1; a possible D gene is TRBD1 (6 bases). V shed 8 bases and J shed 1 base, with 14 bases lying between them. The CDR3 totals 14 residues. The V gene's germline CDR1 is MNHGY and CDR2 SAAAGT. CDR3 loop: CASEAGVRNTEAFF. CDR3 nucleotides: TGTGCCAGCGAGGCAGGGGTTAGGAACACTGAAGCTTTCTTT.

The chain has TRBV9 and TRBJ2-5; TRBD2 aligns across 8 bases. The CDR3 has 17 amino acids. V lost 0 bases to trimming and J lost 0 bases; unmatched junction nucleotides: 7. Germline lookup yields CDR1 SGDLS and CDR2 YYNGEE. Here the CDR3 reads CASSVATSGGDQETQYF. Written as DNA, the CDR3 is TGTGCCAGCAGCGTAGCTACCAGCGGGGGAGACCAAGAGACCCAGTACTTC. Supplemented by reference TRBV9 and TRBJ2-5, the full variable domain reads DSGVTQTPKHLITATGQRVTLRCSPRSGDLSVYWYQQSLDQGLQFLIQYYNGEERAKGNILERFSAQQFPDLHSELNLSSLELGDSALYFCASSVATSGGDQETQYFGPGTRLLVL.

The table lists this clone with a count of one. The chain recombines TRBV6-6 with TRBJ1-5; 7 nucleotides match TRBD1. V lost 7 bases and J lost 0; bases outside the gene matches: 3. This CDR3 contains 14 residues. Germline V CDR1 and CDR2: MNHNY, SVGAGI (reference sequence). CDR3 DNA sequence: TGTGCCAGCAATACAGGGGTTAGCAATCAGCCCCAGCATTTT. Translating gives CASNTGVSNQPQHF.

This chain joins TRBV19 and TRBJ2-7, with TRBD1 as a possible D gene (6 bases). The CDR3 is 15 residues long. Trimming removed 5 bases from V and 0 bases from J, with 14 bases in between. Germline CDR1 is LNHDA and CDR2 is SQIVND (reference sequence). This chain's CDR3 is CASSVYGQFSYEQYF. The CDR3, as DNA: TGTGCCAGTAGTGTTTACGGACAGTTCTCCTACGAGCAGTACTTC.

The chain couples TRBV18 to TRBJ2-1; D is uncertain. Trimming shortened V by 3 bases and J by 2 bases, and 14 bases separated the two germline ends. This CDR3 comprises 16 residues. From germline, CDR1 is KGHSH and CDR2 LQKENI. The DNA of the CDR3 is TGTGCCAGCTCACCCGAGTCGGGTTTCACCTACAATGAGCAGTTCTTC. Translated: CASSPESGFTYNEQFF.

This clone was recorded only once. The chain is built from TRBV7-8 and TRBJ1-1; TRBD1 matches 8 bases. CDR1 is SGHVS, CDR2 FQNEAQ, per germline. V trimming: 4 bases; J trimming: 5 bases; junction bases outside the gene matches: 12. The CDR3 sequence is 16 residues long. CDR3 in amino acids: CASSSHPGQGGTEAFF. CDR3 nucleotide sequence: TGTGCCAGCAGCTCGCATCCCGGACAGGGTGGGACTGAAGCTTTCTTT.

The V call is TRBV5-4, the J call TRBJ2-3, with 11 positions matching TRBD2. CDR3 length equals 16 residues. Germline loops: CDR1 SGHNT, CDR2 YYREEE (reference sequence). With 3 bases clipped from V and 3 bases from J, the junction kept 6 bases outside the gene matches. This CDR3 is CASSSPSGGRTDTQYF. In nucleotides, the CDR3 is TGTGCCAGCAGCTCTCCTAGCGGGGGGAGGACAGATACGCAGTATTTT.

The J gene is TRBJ1-5, the V gene TRBV5-8; maybe TRBD1 (6 bases). Trimming pared 3 bases from V and 1 base from J, leaving 11 bases between. Per the germline V gene, CDR1 is SGHTS and CDR2 is YDEGEE. The CDR3 has 15 residues. CDR3 in amino acids: CASSSTQGSNQPQHF. The CDR3 DNA follows: TGTGCCAGCAGCTCGACACAGGGAAGCAATCAGCCCCAGCATTTT.